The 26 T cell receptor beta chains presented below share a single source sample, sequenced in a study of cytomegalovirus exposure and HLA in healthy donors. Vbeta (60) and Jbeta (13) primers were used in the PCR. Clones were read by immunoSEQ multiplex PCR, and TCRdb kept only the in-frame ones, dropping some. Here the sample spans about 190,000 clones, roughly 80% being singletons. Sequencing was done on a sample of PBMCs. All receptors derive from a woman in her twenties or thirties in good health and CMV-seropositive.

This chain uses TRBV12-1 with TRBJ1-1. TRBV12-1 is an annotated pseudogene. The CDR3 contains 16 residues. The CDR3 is CASSLEGTGLDTEAFF. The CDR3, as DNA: TGTGCCAGCAGCTTAGAGGGAACGGGCCTGGACACTGAAGCTTTCTTT.

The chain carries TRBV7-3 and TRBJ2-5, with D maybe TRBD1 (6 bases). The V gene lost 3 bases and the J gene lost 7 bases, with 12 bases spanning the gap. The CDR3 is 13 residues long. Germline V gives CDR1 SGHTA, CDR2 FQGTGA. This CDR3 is CASSFTGSATQYF. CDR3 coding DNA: TGTGCCAGCAGCTTCACAGGGTCGGCGACCCAGTACTTC.

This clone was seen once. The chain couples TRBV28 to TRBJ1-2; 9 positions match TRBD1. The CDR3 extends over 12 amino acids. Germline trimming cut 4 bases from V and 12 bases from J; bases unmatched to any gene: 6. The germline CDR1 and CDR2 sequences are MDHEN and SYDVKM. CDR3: CASSYTGGNDTF. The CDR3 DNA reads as TGTGCCAGCAGTTATACAGGGGGCAATGACACCTTC.

The CDR3 region is CASSINRDSPLHF. The CDR3 DNA reads TGTGCCAGCAGTATAAACAGGGATTCACCCCTCCACTTT. The V gene is TRBV27, the J gene TRBJ1-6; tentatively, D is TRBD1 (6 bases). The V gene's germline CDR1 is MNHEY and CDR2 SMNVEV (reference sequence). The CDR3 sequence is 13 residues long. Trimming stripped 5 bases from V and 8 bases from J, with 10 bases between.

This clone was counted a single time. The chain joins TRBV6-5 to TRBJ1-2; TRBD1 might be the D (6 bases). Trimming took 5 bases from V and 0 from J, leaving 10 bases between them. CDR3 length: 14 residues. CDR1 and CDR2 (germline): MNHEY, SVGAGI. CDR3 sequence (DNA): TGTGCCAGCAGTCCGACAGGAGCTAACTATGGCTACACCTTC. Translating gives CASSPTGANYGYTF.

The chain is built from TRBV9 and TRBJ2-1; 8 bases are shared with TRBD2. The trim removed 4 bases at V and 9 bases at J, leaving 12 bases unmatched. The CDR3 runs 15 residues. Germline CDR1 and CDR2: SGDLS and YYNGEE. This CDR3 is CASSPQTGGAFEQFF. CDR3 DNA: TGTGCCAGCAGCCCACAGACCGGGGGGGCCTTTGAGCAGTTCTTC.

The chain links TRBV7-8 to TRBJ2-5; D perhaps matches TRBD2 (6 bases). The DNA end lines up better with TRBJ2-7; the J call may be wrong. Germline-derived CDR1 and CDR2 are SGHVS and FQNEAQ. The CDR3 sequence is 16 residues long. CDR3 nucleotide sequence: TGTGCCAGCAGCGAGACCCCCGGGAGCGCCGCCTACGAGCAGTACTTC. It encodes CASSETPGSAAYEQYF.

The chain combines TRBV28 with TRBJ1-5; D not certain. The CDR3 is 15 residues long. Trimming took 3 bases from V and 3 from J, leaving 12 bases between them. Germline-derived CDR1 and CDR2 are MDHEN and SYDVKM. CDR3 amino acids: CASSLIVGLNQPQHF. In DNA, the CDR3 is TGTGCCAGCAGTTTGATTGTCGGACTCAATCAGCCCCAGCATTTT.

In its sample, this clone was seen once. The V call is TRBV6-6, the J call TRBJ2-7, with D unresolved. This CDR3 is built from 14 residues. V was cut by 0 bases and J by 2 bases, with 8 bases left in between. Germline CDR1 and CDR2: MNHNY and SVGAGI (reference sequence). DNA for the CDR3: TGTGCCAGCAGTTACTCGAACCAGGCCTACGAGCAGTACTTC. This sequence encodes CASSYSNQAYEQYF.

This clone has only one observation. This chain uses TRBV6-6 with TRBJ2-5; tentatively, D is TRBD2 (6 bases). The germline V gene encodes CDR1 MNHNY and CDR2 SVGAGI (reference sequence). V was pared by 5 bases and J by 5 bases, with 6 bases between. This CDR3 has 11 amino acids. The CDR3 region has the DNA TGTGCCAGCAGTGGGAGGGAGACCCAGTACTTC. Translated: CASSGRETQYF.

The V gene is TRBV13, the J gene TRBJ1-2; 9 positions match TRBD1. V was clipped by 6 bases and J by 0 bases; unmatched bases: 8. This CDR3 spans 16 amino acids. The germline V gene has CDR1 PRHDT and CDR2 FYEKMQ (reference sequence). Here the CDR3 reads CASSQGGDRANYGYTF. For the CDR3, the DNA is TGTGCCAGCAGTCAGGGAGGGGACAGGGCTAACTATGGCTACACCTTC.

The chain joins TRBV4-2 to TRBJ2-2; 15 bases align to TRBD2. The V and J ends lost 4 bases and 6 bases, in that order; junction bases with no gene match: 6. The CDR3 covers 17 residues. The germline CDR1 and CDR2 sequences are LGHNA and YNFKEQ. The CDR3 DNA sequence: TGTGCCAGCAGCCCTTGGACTAGCGGGGGGGCGGCCGGGGAGCTGTTTTTT. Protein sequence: CASSPWTSGGAAGELFF.

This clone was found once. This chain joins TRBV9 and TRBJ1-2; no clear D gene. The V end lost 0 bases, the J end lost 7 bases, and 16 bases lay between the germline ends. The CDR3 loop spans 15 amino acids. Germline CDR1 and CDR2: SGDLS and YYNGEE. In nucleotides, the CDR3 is TGTGCCAGCAGCGTAGCGTCCGAGTCTGAGGGTGGCTACACCTTC. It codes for CASSVASESEGGYTF.

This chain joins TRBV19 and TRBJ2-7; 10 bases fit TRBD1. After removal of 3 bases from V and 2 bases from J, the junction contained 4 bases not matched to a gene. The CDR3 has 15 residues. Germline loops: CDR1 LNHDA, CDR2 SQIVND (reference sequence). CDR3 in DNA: TGTGCCAGTAGTATGGGACAGGGGATAGCCTACGAGCAGTACTTC. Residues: CASSMGQGIAYEQYF.

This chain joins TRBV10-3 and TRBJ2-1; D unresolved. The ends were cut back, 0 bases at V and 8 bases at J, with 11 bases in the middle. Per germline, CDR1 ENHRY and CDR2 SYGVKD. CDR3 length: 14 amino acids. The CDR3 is CAISESLSAHEQFF. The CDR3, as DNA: TGTGCCATCAGTGAGTCTCTCAGTGCCCATGAGCAGTTCTTC.

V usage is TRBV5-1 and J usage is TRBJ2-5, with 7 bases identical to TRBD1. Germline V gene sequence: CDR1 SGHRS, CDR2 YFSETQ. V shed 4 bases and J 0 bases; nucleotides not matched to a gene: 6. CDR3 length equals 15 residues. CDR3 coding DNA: TGCGCCAGCAGCGAACAGGGGCCCCACCAAGAGACCCAGTACTTC. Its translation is CASSEQGPHQETQYF.

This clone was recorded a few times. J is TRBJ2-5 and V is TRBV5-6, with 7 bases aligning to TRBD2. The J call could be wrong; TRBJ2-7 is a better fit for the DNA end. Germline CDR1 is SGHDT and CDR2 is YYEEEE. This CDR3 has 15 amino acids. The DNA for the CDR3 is TGTGCCAGCAGCTTGGTCCTAGCGGTATCCTACGAGCAGTACTTC. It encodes CASSLVLAVSYEQYF.

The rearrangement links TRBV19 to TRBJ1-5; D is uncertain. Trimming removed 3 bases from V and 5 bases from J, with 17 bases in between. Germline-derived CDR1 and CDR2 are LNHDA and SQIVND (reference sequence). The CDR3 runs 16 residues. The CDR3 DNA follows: TGTGCCAGTAGTATTCGAGGACCGGGAGATTATCAGCCCCAGCATTTT. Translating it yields CASSIRGPGDYQPQHF.

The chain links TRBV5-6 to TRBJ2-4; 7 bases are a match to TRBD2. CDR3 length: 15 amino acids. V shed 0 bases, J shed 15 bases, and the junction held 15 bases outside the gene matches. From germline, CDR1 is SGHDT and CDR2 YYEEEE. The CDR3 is CASSLVGGVRYSWYF. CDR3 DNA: TGTGCCAGCAGCTTGGTGGGGGGGGTTAGGTATTCATGGTACTTC.

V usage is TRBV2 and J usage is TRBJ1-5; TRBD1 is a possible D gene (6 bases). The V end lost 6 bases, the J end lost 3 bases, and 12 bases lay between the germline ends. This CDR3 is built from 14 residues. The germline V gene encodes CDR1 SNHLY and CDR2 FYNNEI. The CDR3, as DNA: TGTGCCAGCAGCTCTACAGGGTACAATCAGCCCCAGCATTTT. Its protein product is CASSSTGYNQPQHF.

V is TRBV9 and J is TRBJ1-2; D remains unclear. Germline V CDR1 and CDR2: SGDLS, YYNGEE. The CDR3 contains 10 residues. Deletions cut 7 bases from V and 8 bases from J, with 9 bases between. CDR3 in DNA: TGTGCCAGCCACGGGGAAGGCTACACCTTC. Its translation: CASHGEGYTF.

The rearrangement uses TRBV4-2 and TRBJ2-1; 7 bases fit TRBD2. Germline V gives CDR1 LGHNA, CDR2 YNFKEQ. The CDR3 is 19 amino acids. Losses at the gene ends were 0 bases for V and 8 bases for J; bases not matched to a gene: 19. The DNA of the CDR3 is TGTGCCAGCAGCCAAGACGAAGAACTAGCGCGGGTCGGGGGAGATGAGCAGTTCTTC. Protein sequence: CASSQDEELARVGGDEQFF.

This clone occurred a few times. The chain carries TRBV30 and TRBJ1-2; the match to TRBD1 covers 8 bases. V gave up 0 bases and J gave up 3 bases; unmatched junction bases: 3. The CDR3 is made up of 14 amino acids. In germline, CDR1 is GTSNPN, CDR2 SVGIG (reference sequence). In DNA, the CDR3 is TGTGCCTGGAGTGTACAGGGGGGTTACTATGGCTACACCTTC. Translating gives CAWSVQGGYYGYTF.

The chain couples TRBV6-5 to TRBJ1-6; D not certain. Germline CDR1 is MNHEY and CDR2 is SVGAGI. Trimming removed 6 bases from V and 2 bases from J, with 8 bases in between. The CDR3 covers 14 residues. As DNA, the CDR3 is TGTGCCAGCAGCCCTAGGACCTATAATTCACCCCTCCACTTT. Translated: CASSPRTYNSPLHF.

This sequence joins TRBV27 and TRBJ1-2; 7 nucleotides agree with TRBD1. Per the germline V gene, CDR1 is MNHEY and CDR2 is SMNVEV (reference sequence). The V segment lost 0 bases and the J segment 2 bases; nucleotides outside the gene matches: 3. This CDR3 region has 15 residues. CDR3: CASSLSGGSNYGYTF. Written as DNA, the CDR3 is TGTGCCAGCAGTTTATCAGGGGGCTCGAACTATGGCTACACCTTC.

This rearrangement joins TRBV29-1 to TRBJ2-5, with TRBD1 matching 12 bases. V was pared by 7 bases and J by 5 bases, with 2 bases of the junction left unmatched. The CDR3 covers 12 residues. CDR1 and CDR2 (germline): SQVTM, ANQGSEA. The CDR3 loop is CSEGQGAETQYF. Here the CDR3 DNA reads TGCAGCGAGGGACAGGGGGCGGAGACCCAGTACTTC. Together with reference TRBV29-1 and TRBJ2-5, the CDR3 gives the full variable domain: SAVISQKPSRDICQRGTSLTIQCQVDSQVTMMFWYRQQPGQSLTLIATANQGSEATYESGFVIDKFPISRPNLTFSTLTVSNMSPEDSSIYLCSEGQGAETQYFGPGTRLLVL.